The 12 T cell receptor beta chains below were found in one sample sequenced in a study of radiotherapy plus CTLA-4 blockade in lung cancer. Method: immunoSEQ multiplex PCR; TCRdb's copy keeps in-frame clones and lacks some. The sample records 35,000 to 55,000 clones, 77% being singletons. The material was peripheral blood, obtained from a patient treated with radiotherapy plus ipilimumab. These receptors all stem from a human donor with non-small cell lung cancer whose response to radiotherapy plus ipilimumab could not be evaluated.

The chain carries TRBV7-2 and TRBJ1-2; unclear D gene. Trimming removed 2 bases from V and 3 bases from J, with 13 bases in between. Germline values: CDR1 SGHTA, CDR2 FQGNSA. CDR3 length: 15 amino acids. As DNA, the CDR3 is TGTGCCAGCAGCTTAAAGGTTCAGGTTGACTATGGCTACACCTTC. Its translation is CASSLKVQVDYGYTF.

The CDR3 nucleotides read TGTGCCAGCAGTGACAGGGGCAGAACCGGGGAGCTGTTTTTT. Its translation: CASSDRGRTGELFF. The chain employs TRBV6-4 and TRBJ2-2; D possibly corresponds to TRBD1 (5 bases). Trimming removed 2 bases from V and 5 bases from J, with 9 bases in between. The CDR3 is 14 residues long. Germline CDR1 is MRHNA and CDR2 is SNTAGT.

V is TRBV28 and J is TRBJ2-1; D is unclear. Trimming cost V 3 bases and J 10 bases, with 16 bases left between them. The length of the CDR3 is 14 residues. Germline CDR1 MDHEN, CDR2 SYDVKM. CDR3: CASSFQYSSREQFF. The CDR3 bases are TGTGCCAGCAGTTTTCAGTATTCGTCTAGGGAGCAGTTCTTC. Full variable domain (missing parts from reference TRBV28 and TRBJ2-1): DVKVTQSSRYLVKRTGEKVFLECVQDMDHENMFWYRQDPGLGLRLIYFSYDVKMKEKGDIPEGYSVSREKKERFSLILESASTNQTSMYLCASSFQYSSREQFFGPGTRLTVL.

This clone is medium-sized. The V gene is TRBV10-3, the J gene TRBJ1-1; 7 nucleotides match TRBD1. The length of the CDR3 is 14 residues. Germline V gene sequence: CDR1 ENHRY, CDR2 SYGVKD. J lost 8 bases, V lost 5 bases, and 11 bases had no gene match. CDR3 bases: TGTGCCATCAGTTACGTAGGGGGCCAGGGCGAAGCTTTCTTT. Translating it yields CAISYVGGQGEAFF.

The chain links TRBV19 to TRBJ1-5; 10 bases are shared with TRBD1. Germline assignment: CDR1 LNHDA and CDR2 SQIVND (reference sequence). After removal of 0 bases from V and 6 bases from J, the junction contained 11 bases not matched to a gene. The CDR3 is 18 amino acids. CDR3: CASSIDGARDRGSQPQHF. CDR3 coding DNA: TGTGCCAGTAGTATAGATGGCGCCCGGGACAGGGGCAGTCAGCCCCAGCATTTT.

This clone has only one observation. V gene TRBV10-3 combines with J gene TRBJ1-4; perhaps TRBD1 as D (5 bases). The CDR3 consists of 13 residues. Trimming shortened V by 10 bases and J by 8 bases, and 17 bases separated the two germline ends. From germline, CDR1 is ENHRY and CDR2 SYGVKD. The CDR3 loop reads CATMGREGEKLFF. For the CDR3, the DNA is TGTGCCACCATGGGCAGGGAGGGAGAAAAACTGTTTTTT.

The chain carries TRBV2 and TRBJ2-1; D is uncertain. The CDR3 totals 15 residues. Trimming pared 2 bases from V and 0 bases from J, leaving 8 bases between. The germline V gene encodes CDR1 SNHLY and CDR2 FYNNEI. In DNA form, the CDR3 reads TGTGCCAGCAGTGAATTAATGAGCTCCTACAATGAGCAGTTCTTC. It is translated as CASSELMSSYNEQFF.

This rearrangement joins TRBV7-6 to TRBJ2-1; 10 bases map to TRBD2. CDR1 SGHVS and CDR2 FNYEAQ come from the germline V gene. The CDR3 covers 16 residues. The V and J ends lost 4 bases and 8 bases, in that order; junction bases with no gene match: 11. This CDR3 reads CASSSALAGVIYEQFF. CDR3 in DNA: TGTGCCAGCAGCTCCGCTCTAGCGGGAGTAATATATGAGCAGTTCTTC.

The DNA of the CDR3 is TGTGCCAGCAGTTATCTACTAGCGGGAGAAGACACAGATACGCAGTATTTT. It encodes CASSYLLAGEDTDTQYF. V is TRBV28 and J is TRBJ2-3; 11 bases agree with TRBD2. Germline CDR1 is MDHEN and CDR2 is SYDVKM. Trimming removed 4 bases from V and 2 bases from J; junction bases left unmatched: 8. CDR3 length: 17 residues.

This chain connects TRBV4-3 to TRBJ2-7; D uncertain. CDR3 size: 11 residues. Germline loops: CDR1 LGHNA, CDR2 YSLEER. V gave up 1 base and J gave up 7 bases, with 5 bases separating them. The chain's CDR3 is CASSQGREQYF. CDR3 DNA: TGCGCCAGCAGCCAAGGTCGGGAGCAGTACTTC.

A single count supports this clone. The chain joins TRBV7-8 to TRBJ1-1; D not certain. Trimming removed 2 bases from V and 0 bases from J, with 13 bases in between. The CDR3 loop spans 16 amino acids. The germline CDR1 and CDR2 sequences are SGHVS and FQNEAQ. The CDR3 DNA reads TGTGCCAGCAGCTTATATCTGAGGGTGTTGAACACTGAAGCTTTCTTT. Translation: CASSLYLRVLNTEAFF.

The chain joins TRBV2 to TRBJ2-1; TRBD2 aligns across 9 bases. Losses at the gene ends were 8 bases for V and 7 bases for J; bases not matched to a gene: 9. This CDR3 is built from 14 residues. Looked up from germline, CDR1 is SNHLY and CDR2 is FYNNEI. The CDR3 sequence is CASGAGSGRNEQFF. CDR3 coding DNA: TGTGCCAGCGGGGCTGGGAGCGGGAGGAATGAGCAGTTCTTC.